The rows below give T cell receptor beta chains drawn from one sample of a study of OX40 agonist ivuxolimab in advanced cancers. Sequencing was performed with immunoSEQ multiplex PCR; in TCRdb, only in-frame clones are kept and a portion is missing. The repertoire holds tens of thousands of clones, with under 95% as singletons. The input for sequencing was CD4+ or CD8+ T cells sorted from blood, taken in a trial of the OX40 agonist ivuxolimab. Receptors were obtained from an adult with an advanced solid tumor such as melanoma, head and neck, liver or kidney cancer. CDR3s include the opening cysteine and the closing phenylalanine or tryptophan. Fields, in order: D gene, J gene, V gene, clone size, CDR3 protein, CDR3 DNA. A D gene is named only where the DNA matches it firmly. Clone size is not always given. Where it is, it says once, few, many or a class for expanded clones.

.,TRBJ2-7,TRBV19,once,CASSRDSGNYEQYF,TGTGCCAGTAGTAGAGACAGCGGTAACTACGAGCAGTACTTC
TRBD1,TRBJ1-4,TRBV7-2,.,CASSPDRAYEKLFF,TGTGCCAGCAGCCCGGACAGGGCATACGAAAAACTGTTTTTT
.,TRBJ2-7,TRBV28,.,CASSLPGRGYEQYF,TGTGCCAGCAGCCTCCCGGGGAGAGGGTACGAGCAGTACTTC
.,TRBJ2-1,TRBV7-2,.,CASSLSRGEQFF,TGTGCCAGCAGCCTTAGTCGGGGTGAGCAGTTCTTC
.,TRBJ1-4,TRBV5-8,.,CASSARTNEKLFF,TGTGCCAGCTCAGCCAGGACAAACGAAAAACTGTTTTTT
.,TRBJ2-5,TRBV1,.,CTSSQGSGLAGVPHQETQYF,TGCACCAGCAGCCAAGGCTCGGGACTAGCGGGAGTTCCCCACCAAGAGACCCAGTACTTC
TRBD1,TRBJ1-4,TRBV5-6,.,CASSLEQGAEEKLFF,TGTGCCAGCAGCTTGGAACAGGGGGCGGAAGAAAAACTGTTTTTT
TRBD2,TRBJ2-2,TRBV5-1,.,CASSLRLAGGLVTGELFF,TGCGCCAGCAGCTTGCGATTAGCGGGGGGCCTCGTTACCGGGGAGCTGTTTTTT
TRBD1,TRBJ1-1,TRBV11-3,.,CAILWEDRALNTEAFF,TGTGCCATCTTATGGGAAGACAGGGCATTGAACACTGAAGCTTTCTTT
TRBD2,TRBJ2-5,TRBV5-1,.,CASSLGGGAPETQYF,TGCGCCAGCAGCTTGGGCGGGGGGGCACCAGAGACCCAGTACTTC
.,TRBJ1-3,TRBV11-2,.,CASSSQSGLSSGNTIYF,TGTGCCAGCAGCTCTCAATCGGGACTCAGCTCTGGAAACACCATATATTTT
TRBD2,TRBJ2-5,TRBV19,once,CASSMVLAGGGETQYF,TGTGCCAGTAGTATGGTGCTAGCGGGGGGTGGAGAGACCCAGTACTTC
.,TRBJ1-1,TRBV28,few,CASSPPGREAFF,TGTGCCAGCAGTCCCCCAGGCAGAGAAGCTTTCTTT
TRBD1,TRBJ1-1,TRBV7-2,.,CASSPWTGLGTEAFF,TGTGCCAGCAGCCCCTGGACAGGGTTGGGTACTGAAGCTTTCTTT
.,TRBJ2-7,TRBV10-2,.,CASSEPAAAAYEQYF,TGCGCCAGCAGTGAGCCGGCCGCCGCAGCCTACGAGCAGTACTTC
.,TRBJ2-5,TRBV5-1,once,CASSFSGGEETQYF,TGCGCCAGCAGCTTCAGTGGGGGTGAGGAGACCCAGTACTTC
.,TRBJ2-3,TRBV2,.,CASSGGTDTQYF,TGTGCCAGCAGTGGGGGTACAGATACGCAGTATTTT
.,TRBJ2-3,TRBV5-1,.,CASSLRPGPSTDTQYF,TGCGCCAGCAGCCTCCGGCCGGGGCCAAGCACAGATACGCAGTATTTT